This T cell receptor beta chain was recorded in a study of CD8+ T cells in alopecia areata. Background on the study: Twice a day, 5 to 10 mg of oral tofacitinib was administered to treated patients. Treatment with tofacitinib (6 to 18 months) was followed by 6 months off drug.

This clone was observed a single time. Its antigen is as yet unknown. Alopecia areata patients provided lesional scalp punch biopsies and peripheral blood. Trimming stripped 3 bases from V and 3 bases from J, with 9 bases between. Germline V gene lookup returns CDR1 SEHNR and CDR2 FQNEAQ (reference sequence). This CDR3 comprises 14 residues. Investigators isolated RNA and reverse transcribed it into cDNA to act as the sequencing template. Libraries were prepared by immunoSEQ multiplex PCR; TCRdb keeps only in-frame clonotypes and omits some of them. The data hold more than 150,000 clones, with 50% to 60% observed a single time. General study points: Higher clonality and more expanded CD8+ clones appeared in lesional than normal scalp.

The sample here was CD4+ T cells sorted from blood, taken at week 0. This rearrangement joins TRBV7-9 to TRBJ1-5, with a weak D call TRBD1 (6 bases). This TCR was recovered from a human donor with alopecia areata. The CDR3 sequence is CASSLGGLNQPQHF. CDR3 coding DNA: TGTGCCAGCAGCTTGGGGGGGCTCAATCAGCCCCAGCATTTT. Filled out from reference TRBV7-9 and TRBJ1-5, the complete variable domain reads DTGVSQNPRHKITKRGQNVTFRCDPISEHNRLYWYRQTLGQGPEFLTYFQNEAQLEKSRLLSDRFSAERPKGSFSTLEIQRTEQGDSAMYLCASSLGGLNQPQHFGDGTRLSIL.